This T cell receptor (beta chain) was profiled in a study of identical twins. One entry per CDR3 protein results from TCRdb running MiXCR on the 5' RACE reads. This table has about 1.7 million distinct CDR3 sequences, around 33% appearing once. This CDR3 is built from 15 residues. CDR1 SGHRS and CDR2 YFSETQ come from the germline V gene. V was clipped by 5 bases and J by 0 bases, with 12 bases between them. The sequenced sample was cord blood. The source is a newborn girl in good health. The J gene is TRBJ1-5, the V gene TRBV5-1; D remains ambiguous. In nucleotides, the CDR3 is TGCGCCAGCAGGAAGGGCGAATATAGCAATCAGCCCCAGCATTTT. Amino acid sequence: CASRKGEYSNQPQHF.